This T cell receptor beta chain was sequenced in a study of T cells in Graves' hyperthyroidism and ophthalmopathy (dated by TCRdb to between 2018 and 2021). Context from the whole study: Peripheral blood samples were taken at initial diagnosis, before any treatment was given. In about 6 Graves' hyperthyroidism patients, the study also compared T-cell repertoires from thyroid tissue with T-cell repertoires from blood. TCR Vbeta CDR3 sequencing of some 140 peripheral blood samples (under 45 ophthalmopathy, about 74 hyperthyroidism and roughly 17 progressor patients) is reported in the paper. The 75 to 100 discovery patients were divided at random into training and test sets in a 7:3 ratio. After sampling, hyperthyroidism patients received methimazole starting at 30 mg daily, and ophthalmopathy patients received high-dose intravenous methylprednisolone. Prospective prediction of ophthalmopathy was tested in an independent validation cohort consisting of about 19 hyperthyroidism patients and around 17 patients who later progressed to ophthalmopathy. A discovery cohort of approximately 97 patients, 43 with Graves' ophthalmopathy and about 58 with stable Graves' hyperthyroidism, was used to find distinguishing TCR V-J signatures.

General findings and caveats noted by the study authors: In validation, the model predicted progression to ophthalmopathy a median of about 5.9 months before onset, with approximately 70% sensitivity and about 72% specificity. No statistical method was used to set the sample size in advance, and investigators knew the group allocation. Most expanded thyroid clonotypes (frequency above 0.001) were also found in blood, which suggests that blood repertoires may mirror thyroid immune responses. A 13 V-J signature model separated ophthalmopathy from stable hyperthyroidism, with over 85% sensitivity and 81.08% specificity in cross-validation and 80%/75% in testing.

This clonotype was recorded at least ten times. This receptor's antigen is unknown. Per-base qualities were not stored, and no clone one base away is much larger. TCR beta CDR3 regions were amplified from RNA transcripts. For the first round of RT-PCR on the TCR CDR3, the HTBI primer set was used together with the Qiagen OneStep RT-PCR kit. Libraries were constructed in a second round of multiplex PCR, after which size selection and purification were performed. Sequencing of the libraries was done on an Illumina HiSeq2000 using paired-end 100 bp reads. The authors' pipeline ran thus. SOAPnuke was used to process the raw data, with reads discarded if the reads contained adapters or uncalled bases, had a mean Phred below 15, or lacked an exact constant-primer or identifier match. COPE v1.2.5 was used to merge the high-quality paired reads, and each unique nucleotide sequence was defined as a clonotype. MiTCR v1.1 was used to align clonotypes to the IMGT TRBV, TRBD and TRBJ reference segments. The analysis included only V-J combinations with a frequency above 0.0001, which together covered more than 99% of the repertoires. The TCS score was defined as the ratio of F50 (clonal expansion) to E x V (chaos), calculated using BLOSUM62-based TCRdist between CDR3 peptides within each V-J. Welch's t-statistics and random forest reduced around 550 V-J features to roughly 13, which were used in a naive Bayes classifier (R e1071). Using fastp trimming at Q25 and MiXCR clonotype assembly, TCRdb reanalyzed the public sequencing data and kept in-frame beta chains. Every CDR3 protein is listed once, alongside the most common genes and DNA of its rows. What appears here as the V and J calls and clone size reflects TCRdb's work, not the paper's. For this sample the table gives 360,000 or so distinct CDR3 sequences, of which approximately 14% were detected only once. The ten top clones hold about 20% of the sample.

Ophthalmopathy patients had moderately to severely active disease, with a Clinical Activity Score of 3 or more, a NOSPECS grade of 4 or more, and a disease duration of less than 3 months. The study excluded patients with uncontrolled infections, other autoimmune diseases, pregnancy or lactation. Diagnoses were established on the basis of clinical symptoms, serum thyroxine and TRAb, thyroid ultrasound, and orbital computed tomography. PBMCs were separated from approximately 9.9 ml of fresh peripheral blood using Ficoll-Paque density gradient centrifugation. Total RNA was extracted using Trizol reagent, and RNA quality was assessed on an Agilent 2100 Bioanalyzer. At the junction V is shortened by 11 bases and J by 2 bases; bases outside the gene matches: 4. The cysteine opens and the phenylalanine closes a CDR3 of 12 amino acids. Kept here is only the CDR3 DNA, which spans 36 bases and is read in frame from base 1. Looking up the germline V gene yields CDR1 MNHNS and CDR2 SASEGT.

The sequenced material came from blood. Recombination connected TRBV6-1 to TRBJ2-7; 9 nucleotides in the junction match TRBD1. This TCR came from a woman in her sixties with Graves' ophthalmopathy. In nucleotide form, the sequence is TGTGCCGCGGGGACAGGGACCTACGAGCAGTACTTC. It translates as CAAGTGTYEQYF.